The following is a T cell receptor (beta chain) sequence with its context. Its antigen is not known. J lost 5 bases, V lost 6 bases, and 8 bases had no gene match. The CDR3 spans 16 residues. Germline CDR1 MNHEY, CDR2 SMNVEV (reference sequence). The PCR had 60 Vbeta and 13 Jbeta primers. The repertoire was sequenced with immunoSEQ multiplex PCR; TCRdb's copy has only in-frame clones and lacks some. The sample yields about 200,000 clones, around 82% seen once. The data were taken from a study of cytomegalovirus exposure and HLA in healthy donors. The study's findings and limits: The CMV antigen specificity of a few CMV-associated chains was confirmed through in vitro analysis.

This TCR was recovered from a man between 18 and 29 years old in good health and CMV-seronegative. The specimen sequenced was PBMCs. The rearrangement joins TRBV27 to TRBJ2-4, with TRBD2 matching over 12 bases. The chain's CDR3 is CASSRRLAGAQNIQYF. In DNA, the CDR3 is TGTGCCAGCAGCCGACGACTAGCGGGAGCTCAAAACATTCAGTACTTC.